The 29 T cell receptor beta chains presented below share a single source sample, sequenced in a study of T-cell reconstitution after alpha-beta-depleted transplantation in children. For TCRbeta, the library was prepared with unique molecular identifiers. TCRdb used MiXCR to reprocess the PCR reads, holding one entry per CDR3 protein. This table holds approximately 390,000 distinct CDR3 sequences, roughly a tenth found once. This material consisted of PBMCs from the stem cell graft donor, taken from the stem cell graft. The receptors here all came from a human donor who donated a stem cell graft to a child with acute myeloid leukemia.

The chain recombines TRBV5-1 with TRBJ2-7; 11 bases line up with TRBD1. This CDR3 region has 15 residues. CDR1 is SGHRS and CDR2 is YFSETQ in the germline V gene. V shed 4 bases, J shed 4 bases, and the junction held 7 bases outside the gene matches. CDR3 protein: CASSPGQGALYEQYF. The DNA for the CDR3 is TGCGCCAGCAGCCCCGGACAGGGGGCTCTGTACGAGCAGTACTTC.

This chain joins TRBV20-1 and TRBJ2-7, with no clear D. Between the trimmed V and J ends, which lost 6 bases and 7 bases, there was a span of 10 bases. The V gene's germline CDR1 is DFQATT and CDR2 SNEGSKA (reference sequence). The length of the CDR3 is 10 residues. CDR3 DNA sequence: TGCAGTGCCTTGCAAGGGGAGCAGTACTTC. It translates to CSALQGEQYF.

The chain links TRBV7-2 to TRBJ2-2; 8 bases line up with TRBD2. V lost 2 bases to trimming and J lost 2 bases; unmatched junction nucleotides: 4. This CDR3 is built from 16 residues. Germline V CDR1 and CDR2: SGHTA, FQGNSA. The CDR3 bases are TGTGCCAGCAGCTTACGGACTAGCTTCAACACCGGGGAGCTGTTTTTT. Translation: CASSLRTSFNTGELFF.

This clonotype was counted at least ten times. This rearrangement joins TRBV20-1 to TRBJ2-3; TRBD2 aligns across 8 bases. The CDR3 covers 16 residues. Trimming took 3 bases from V and 2 from J; bases not matched to a gene: 10. In germline, CDR1 is DFQATT, CDR2 SNEGSKA (reference sequence). DNA for the CDR3: TGCAGTGCTAGGGCACTAGCGGACCGCGTCACAGATACGCAGTATTTT. It translates to CSARALADRVTDTQYF.

This clonotype came up a few times. V gene TRBV6-2 or TRBV6-3 combines with J gene TRBJ2-1; D may be TRBD1 or TRBD2 (7 bases each). The CDR3 length is 20 residues. V lost 6 bases, J lost 10 bases, and 37 bases lay in between. The V gene's germline CDR1 is MNHEY and CDR2 SVGEGT. Written as DNA, the CDR3 is TGTGCCAGCAGCCCTCACAGGGGTTGGCCAGGGGAGGGGCCCGACAGGGAGCAGTTCTTC. As protein: CASSPHRGWPGEGPDREQFF.

The chain uses TRBV19 and TRBJ2-1, with 8 positions matching TRBD2. Losses at the gene ends were 4 bases for V and 13 bases for J; bases not matched to a gene: 6. Germline V gives CDR1 LNHDA, CDR2 SQIVND (reference sequence). CDR3 size: 12 residues. The CDR3 DNA sequence: TGTGCCAGTAGTACGACTAGCGCGAAACAGTTCTTC. Protein sequence: CASSTTSAKQFF. Filled out from reference TRBV19 and TRBJ2-1, the complete variable domain reads DGGITQSPKYLFRKEGQNVTLSCEQNLNHDAMYWYRQDPGQGLRLIYYSQIVNDFQKGDIAEGYSVSREKKESFPLTVTSAQKNPTAFYLCASSTTSAKQFFGPGTRLTVL.

This chain joins TRBV7-8 and TRBJ2-2; D may be TRBD1 (6 bases). From germline, CDR1 is SGHVS and CDR2 FQNEAQ. This CDR3 is built from 18 residues. Trimming stripped 7 bases from V and 5 bases from J, with 26 bases between. CDR3 sequence: CASNLSRGRLKRTGELFF. For the CDR3, the DNA is TGTGCCAGCAATCTTTCCAGGGGCCGTCTCAAGCGAACCGGGGAGCTGTTTTTT.

A few counts support this clonotype. The chain uses TRBV7-3 and TRBJ2-1; 7 bases match TRBD2. CDR3 length: 16 amino acids. The junction had 2 bases not matched to a gene; V was cut back by 0 bases and J by 0 bases. CDR1 and CDR2 from the germline V gene are SGHTA and FQGTGA. CDR3 loop: CASSLTSGPSYNEQFF. DNA for the CDR3: TGTGCCAGCAGCTTAACTAGCGGGCCCTCCTACAATGAGCAGTTCTTC. The variable domain in full, with the rest retrieved from reference TRBV7-3 and TRBJ2-1, is GAGVSQTPSNKVTEKGKYVELRCDPISGHTALYWYRQSLGQGPEFLIYFQGTGAADDSGLPNDRFFAVRPEGSVSTLKIQRTERGDSAVYLCASSLTSGPSYNEQFFGPGTRLTVL.

V is TRBV7-8 and J is TRBJ2-3; 7 bases align to TRBD2. The J segment lost 2 bases and the V segment lost 2 bases, leaving 4 bases of the junction unmatched. This CDR3 comprises 15 residues. In germline, CDR1 is SGHVS, CDR2 FQNEAQ. CDR3: CASSLNLAATDTQYF. DNA for the CDR3: TGTGCCAGCAGCTTAAACCTAGCGGCCACAGATACGCAGTATTTT. Full variable domain (outside the CDR3, taken from reference TRBV7-8 and TRBJ2-3): GAGVSQSPRYKVAKRGQDVALRCDPISGHVSLFWYQQALGQGPEFLTYFQNEAQLDKSGLPSDRFFAERPEGSVSTLKIQRTQQEDSAVYLCASSLNLAATDTQYFGPGTRLTVL.

The J gene is TRBJ2-7, the V gene TRBV15, with 11 bases lining up with TRBD1. The CDR3 has 14 amino acids. Germline assignment: CDR1 LNHNV and CDR2 YYDKDF (reference sequence). V shed 5 bases, J shed 7 bases, and the junction held 7 bases outside the gene matches. CDR3 nucleotide sequence: TGTGCCACCAGCGAGCCGGGACAGGGGGGAGAGCAGTACTTC. Translated: CATSEPGQGGEQYF.

In its sample, this clonotype was seen a few times. V and J are TRBV20-1 and TRBJ1-2; D is ambiguous. Germline lookup yields CDR1 DFQATT and CDR2 SNEGSKA (reference sequence). V dropped 0 bases and J dropped 6 bases, with 11 bases sitting between them. The CDR3 is 13 residues long. Here the CDR3 DNA reads TGCAGTGCTAGAGATACTATTTCCGATGGCTACACCTTC. It codes for CSARDTISDGYTF.

The chain combines TRBV20-1 with TRBJ2-7; 10 bases fit TRBD2. The junction had 2 bases not matched to a gene; V was cut back by 4 bases and J by 2 bases. Germline CDR1 is DFQATT and CDR2 is SNEGSKA (reference sequence). The CDR3 has 13 amino acids. CDR3 region: CSATGLAAYEQYF. The CDR3 DNA sequence: TGCAGTGCTACCGGACTAGCGGCCTACGAGCAGTACTTC.

This clonotype occurred a few times. This chain's CDR3 is CSVVGTGGVGGNTIYF. Written as DNA, the CDR3 is TGCAGCGTTGTTGGGACAGGGGGCGTTGGTGGAAACACCATATATTTT. The genes are TRBV29-1 and TRBJ1-3, with 12 bases matching TRBD1. Per germline, CDR1 SQVTM and CDR2 ANQGSEA. The CDR3 has 16 residues. The V segment lost 4 bases and the J segment 3 bases; nucleotides outside the gene matches: 7.

This clonotype appeared a few times. The chain combines TRBV30 with TRBJ1-6, with 9 nucleotides matching TRBD1. CDR1 and CDR2 (germline): GTSNPN, SVGIG (reference sequence). J lost 10 bases, V lost 0 bases, and 7 bases had no gene match. This CDR3 has 15 residues. The CDR3 reads CAWSVAGQGRSPLHF. The CDR3 DNA is TGTGCCTGGAGTGTCGCGGGACAGGGTCGGTCACCCCTCCACTTT.

This clonotype appeared a few times. The V and J genes are TRBV20-1 and TRBJ2-7; 11 bases fit TRBD2. Germline V gene data show CDR1 as DFQATT and CDR2 as SNEGSKA (reference sequence). The V gene end was trimmed by 6 bases and the J gene end by 0 bases; junction bases not matched to a gene: 7. The CDR3 has 15 amino acids. The CDR3 region has the DNA TGCAGTGCGAGGGCCGGGACTAGCGGCTCCTACGAGCAGTACGTC. Translating it yields CSARAGTSGSYEQYV.

There are a few counts of this clonotype. V gene TRBV5-1 combines with J gene TRBJ1-5, with no clear D. The V end was cut by 0 bases, the J end by 1 base, with 8 bases between. CDR3 length: 15 residues. Germline V gives CDR1 SGHRS, CDR2 YFSETQ. The chain's CDR3 is CASSLEGASNQPQHF. CDR3 coding DNA: TGCGCCAGCAGCTTGGAGGGCGCCAGCAATCAGCCCCAGCATTTT.

The chain recombines TRBV6-2 or TRBV6-3 with TRBJ2-1, with 9 bases that match TRBD1. The germline V gene encodes CDR1 MNHEY and CDR2 SVGEGT. There are 15 residues in the CDR3. Trimming took 0 bases from V and 6 from J; bases not matched to a gene: 3. CDR3 sequence reads: CASSYSTGGRNEQFF. In DNA, the CDR3 is TGTGCCAGCAGTTACTCGACAGGGGGTCGCAATGAGCAGTTCTTC.

This clonotype has more than one count but fewer than ten. The CDR3 region has the DNA TGTGCCAGCAGCTTGGGGGGGCTAGTCGGGGAGCTGTTTTTT. It specifies CASSLGGLVGELFF. The chain links TRBV5-5 to TRBJ2-2, with D perhaps TRBD1 (6 bases). The CDR3 loop spans 14 amino acids. The germline gives CDR1 SGHKS, CDR2 YYEKEE (reference sequence). V dropped 0 bases and J dropped 7 bases, with 10 bases sitting between them. The full variable domain, with the rest looked up from reference TRBV5-5 and TRBJ2-2, is DAGVTQSPTHLIKTRGQQVTLRCSPISGHKSVSWYQQVLGQGPQFIFQYYEKEERGRGNFPDRFSARQFPNYSSELNVNALLLGDSALYLCASSLGGLVGELFFGEGSRLTVL.

This clonotype was found a few times. The chain recombines TRBV6-1 with TRBJ2-5, with unresolved D. The germline V and J ends were trimmed by 6 bases and 5 bases, with 22 bases remaining between them. Germline assignment: CDR1 MNHNS and CDR2 SASEGT. This CDR3 is 16 amino acids long. DNA of the CDR3: TGTGCCAGCAGCCCCTCGGGCCCTCGACCGTGGGAGACCCAGTACTTC. It encodes CASSPSGPRPWETQYF.

The genes are TRBV21-1 and TRBJ2-3; the D call TRBD1 from the table was never checked on the DNA. TRBV21-1 is a recognized pseudogene. The CDR3 has 16 amino acids. The CDR3 DNA is TGTGCCAGCGGACGGGGACAGGGGGCGTCCGGAGATACGCAGTATTTT. This encodes CASGRGQGASGDTQYF.

The gene calls are TRBV12-3 or TRBV12-4 and TRBJ2-3; 10 nucleotides line up with TRBD1. V shed 5 bases, J shed 6 bases, and the junction held 5 bases outside the gene matches. The CDR3 covers 14 residues. The CDR3 sequence: CASSQDRGWDTQYF. The CDR3 DNA sequence: TGTGCCAGCAGTCAGGACAGGGGGTGGGATACGCAGTATTTT.

This chain uses TRBV9 with TRBJ1-4; TRBD1 might be the D (5 bases). Trimming removed 0 bases at V and 4 bases at J, with 10 bases between. This CDR3 spans 15 amino acids. Germline CDR1 SGDLS, CDR2 YYNGEE. Here the CDR3 reads CASSVGDRLNEKLFF. CDR3 DNA: TGTGCCAGCAGCGTAGGAGACAGACTTAATGAAAAACTGTTTTTT.

The V and J genes are TRBV5-1 and TRBJ2-7; the match to TRBD2 covers 9 bases. CDR3 length: 15 amino acids. V was pared by 3 bases and J by 2 bases, with 6 bases of the junction left unmatched. Germline CDR1 and CDR2: SGHRS and YFSETQ. The CDR3 DNA reads TGCGCCAGCAGCTCGGCTAGCGGGATGGCCTACGAGCAGTACTTC. This gives the protein CASSSASGMAYEQYF.

This clonotype was found a few times. The chain carries TRBV9 and TRBJ1-4, with D perhaps matching TRBD1 (5 bases). The germline CDR1 and CDR2 sequences are SGDLS and YYNGEE. The V gene lost 5 bases and the J gene lost 5 bases, with 10 bases spanning the gap. CDR3 size: 13 residues. The CDR3 DNA is TGTGCCAGCAGTGGATGGGGGAATGAAAAACTGTTTTTT. This sequence encodes CASSGWGNEKLFF.

The chain combines TRBV30 with TRBJ1-4, with D maybe TRBD1 (6 bases). Between the trimmed V and J ends, which lost 0 bases and 7 bases, there was a span of 6 bases. Germline CDR1 is GTSNPN and CDR2 is SVGIG (reference sequence). The CDR3 totals 12 residues. CDR3 coding DNA: TGTGCCTGGAGTGTACAGGGTGAAAAACTGTTTTTT. Protein product: CAWSVQGEKLFF.

The chain is built from TRBV2 and TRBJ2-7, with D perhaps matching TRBD1 (5 bases). Deletions cut 0 bases from V and 3 bases from J, with 9 bases between. The CDR3 extends over 14 amino acids. CDR1 and CDR2 from the germline V gene are SNHLY and FYNNEI. In nucleotides, the CDR3 is TGTGCCAGCAGTGAAGCGGCAGGGTACTACGAGCAGTACTTC. Translation gives CASSEAAGYYEQYF.

This clonotype appeared many times. The V gene is TRBV20-1, the J gene TRBJ2-1; 12 bases are shared with TRBD2. Germline V CDR1 and CDR2: DFQATT, SNEGSKA (reference sequence). This CDR3 is 15 amino acids long. V was pared by 5 bases and J by 2 bases, with 4 bases of the junction left unmatched. In nucleotides, the CDR3 is TGCAGTGCTCCCCCTAGCGGGAGGGCCTACAATGAGCAGTTCTTC. This encodes CSAPPSGRAYNEQFF.

This clonotype was seen many times. The chain couples TRBV3-1 to TRBJ2-1; 9 nucleotides agree with TRBD1. The CDR3 has 15 residues. V lost 4 bases, J lost 7 bases, and 8 bases stayed unmatched. Germline CDR1 is LGHDT and CDR2 is YNNKEL (reference sequence). The CDR3 DNA sequence: TGTGCCAGCAGCCCTCGACAGGGGGGGCGGAATGAGCAGTTCTTC. Amino acid sequence: CASSPRQGGRNEQFF.

This clonotype has a handful of counts. CDR3 residues: CASRRQGGQKLFF. CDR3 nucleotides: TGTGCCAGCCGAAGACAGGGAGGGCAAAAACTGTTTTTT. The genes are TRBV6-1 and TRBJ1-4; 7 nucleotides match TRBD1. Trimming took 8 bases from V and 9 from J; bases not matched to a gene: 9. Germline CDR1 MNHNS, CDR2 SASEGT. The CDR3 extends over 13 amino acids.